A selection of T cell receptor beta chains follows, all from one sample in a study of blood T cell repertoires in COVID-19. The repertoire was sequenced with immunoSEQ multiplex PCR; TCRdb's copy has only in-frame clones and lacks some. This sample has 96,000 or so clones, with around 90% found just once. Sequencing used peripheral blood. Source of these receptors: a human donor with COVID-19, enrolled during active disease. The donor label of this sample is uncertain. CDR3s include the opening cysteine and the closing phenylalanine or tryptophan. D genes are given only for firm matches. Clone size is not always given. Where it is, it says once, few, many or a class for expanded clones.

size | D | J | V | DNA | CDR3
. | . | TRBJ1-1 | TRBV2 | TGTGCCAGCAGTGTGTGGCAGGGGAACACTGAAGCTTTCTTT | CASSVWQGNTEAFF
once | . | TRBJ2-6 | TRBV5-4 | TGTGCCAGCAGCCCGGGACACCTCTCTGGGGCCAACGTCCTGACTTTC | CASSPGHLSGANVLTF
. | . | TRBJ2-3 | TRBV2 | TGTGCCAGCAGTGGGACAGCTAGCACAGATACGCAGTATTTT | CASSGTASTDTQYF
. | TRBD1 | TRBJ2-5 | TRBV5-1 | TGCGCCAGCAGCTTGGAGACAGGGGGCTGGGAGACCCAGTACTTC | CASSLETGGWETQYF
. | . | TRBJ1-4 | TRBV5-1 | TGCGCCAGCAGCTTGGTTACGGGGGAAAAACTGTTTTTT | CASSLVTGEKLFF
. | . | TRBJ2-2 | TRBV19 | TGTGCCAGTAGTATAGGCCCGGTTACCGGGGAGCTGTTTTTT | CASSIGPVTGELFF
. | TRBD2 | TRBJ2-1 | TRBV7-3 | TGTGCCAGCAGCTCCTTTAGCGGGACTGCAGTAAATGAGCAGTTCTTC | CASSSFSGTAVNEQFF
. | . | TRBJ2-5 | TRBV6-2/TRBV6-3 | TGTGCCAGCAGTAGGGGGAGGGGGGAGACCCAGTACTTC | CASSRGRGETQYF
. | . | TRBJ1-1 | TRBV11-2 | TGTGCCAGCAGCTTAGGACAGACTTGGACTGAAGCTTTCTTT | CASSLGQTWTEAFF
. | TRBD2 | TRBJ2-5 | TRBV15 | TGTGCCACCGGCGTTAGCGGGGGGGCAGAGACCCAGTACTTC | CATGVSGGAETQYF
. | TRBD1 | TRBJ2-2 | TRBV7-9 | TGTGCCAGCAGCGGTTACTTCGGGACAGATAACACCGGGGAGCTGTTTTTT | CASSGYFGTDNTGELFF
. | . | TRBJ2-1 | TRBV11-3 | TGTGCCAGCAGCTTAGAAATCGGGAGTGAGCAGTTCTTC | CASSLEIGSEQFF
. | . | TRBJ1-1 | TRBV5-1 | TGCGCCAGCAGCCCGGTTCAGGGTGCAGCTTTCTTT | CASSPVQGAAFF
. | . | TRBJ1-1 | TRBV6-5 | TGTGCCAGCAGTCGTGGAACAGCGAACACTGAAGCTTTCTTT | CASSRGTANTEAFF
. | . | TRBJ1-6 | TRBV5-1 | TGCGCCAGCAGGACAAATAATTCACCCCTCCACTTT | CASRTNNSPLHF
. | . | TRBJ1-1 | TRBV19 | TGTGCCAGTAGTGTTGAAGGGGGTGGTACTGAAGCTTTCTTT | CASSVEGGGTEAFF
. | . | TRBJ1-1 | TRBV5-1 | TGCGCCAGCAGCGCACGGACAGACACTGAAGCTTTCTTT | CASSARTDTEAFF